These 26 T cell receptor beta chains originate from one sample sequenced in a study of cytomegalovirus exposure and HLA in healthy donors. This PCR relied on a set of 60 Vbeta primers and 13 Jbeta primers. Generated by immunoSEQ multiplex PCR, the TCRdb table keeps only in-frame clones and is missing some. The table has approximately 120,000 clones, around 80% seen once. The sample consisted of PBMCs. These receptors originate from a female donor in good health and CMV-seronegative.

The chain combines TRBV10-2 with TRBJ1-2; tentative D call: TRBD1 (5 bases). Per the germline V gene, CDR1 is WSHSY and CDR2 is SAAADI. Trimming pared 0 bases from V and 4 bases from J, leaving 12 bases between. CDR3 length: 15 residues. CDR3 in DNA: TGCGCCAGCAGTGAGTCGCGGCGACAGCCCTATGGCTACACCTTC. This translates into CASSESRRQPYGYTF.

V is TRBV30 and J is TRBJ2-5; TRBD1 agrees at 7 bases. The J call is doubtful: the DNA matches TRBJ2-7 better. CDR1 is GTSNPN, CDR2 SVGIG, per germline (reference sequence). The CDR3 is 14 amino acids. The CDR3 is CAWRIQGSSYEQYF. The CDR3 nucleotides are TGTGCCTGGAGGATACAGGGGAGCTCCTACGAGCAGTACTTC.

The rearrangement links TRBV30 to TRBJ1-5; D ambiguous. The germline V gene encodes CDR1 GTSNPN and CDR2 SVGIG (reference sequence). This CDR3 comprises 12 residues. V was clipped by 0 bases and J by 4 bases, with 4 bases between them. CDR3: CAWSVRNQPQHF. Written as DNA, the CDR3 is TGTGCCTGGAGTGTTCGGAATCAGCCCCAGCATTTT.

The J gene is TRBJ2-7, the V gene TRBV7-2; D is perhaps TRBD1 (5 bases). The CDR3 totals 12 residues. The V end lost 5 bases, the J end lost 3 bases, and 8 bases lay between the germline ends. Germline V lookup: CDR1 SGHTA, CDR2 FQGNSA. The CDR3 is CASSPTGYEQYF. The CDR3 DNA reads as TGTGCCAGCAGCCCAACAGGCTACGAGCAGTACTTC.

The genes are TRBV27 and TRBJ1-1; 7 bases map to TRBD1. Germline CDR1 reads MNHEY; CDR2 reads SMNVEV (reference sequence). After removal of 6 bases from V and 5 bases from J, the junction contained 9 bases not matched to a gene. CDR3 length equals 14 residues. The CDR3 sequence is CASSPDRDGTEAFF. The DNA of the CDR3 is TGTGCCAGCAGCCCCGACAGGGACGGGACTGAAGCTTTCTTT.

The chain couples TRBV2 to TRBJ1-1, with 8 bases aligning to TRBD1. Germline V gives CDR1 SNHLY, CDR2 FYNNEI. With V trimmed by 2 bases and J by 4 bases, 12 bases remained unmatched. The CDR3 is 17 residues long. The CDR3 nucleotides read TGTGCCAGCAGTGAAAGGGGGCAGGGGGCGGGGACCACTGAAGCTTTCTTT. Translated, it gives CASSERGQGAGTTEAFF.

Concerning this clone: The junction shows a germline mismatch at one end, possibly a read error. CDR3 residues: CASSFGRDFSPLRF. In DNA, the CDR3 is TGTGCCAGCAGCTTCGGCAGGGATTTTTCACCCCTCCGCTTT. V gene TRBV5-4 combines with J gene TRBJ1-6, with a possible D match to TRBD1 (5 bases). The CDR3 loop spans 14 amino acids. Germline V gives CDR1 SGHNT, CDR2 YYREEE (reference sequence).

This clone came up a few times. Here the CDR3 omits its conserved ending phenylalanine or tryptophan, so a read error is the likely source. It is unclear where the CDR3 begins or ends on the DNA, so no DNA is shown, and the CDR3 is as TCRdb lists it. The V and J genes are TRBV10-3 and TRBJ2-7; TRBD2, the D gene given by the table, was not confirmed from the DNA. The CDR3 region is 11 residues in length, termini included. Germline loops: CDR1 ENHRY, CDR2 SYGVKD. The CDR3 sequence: CALEPLPGTHL.

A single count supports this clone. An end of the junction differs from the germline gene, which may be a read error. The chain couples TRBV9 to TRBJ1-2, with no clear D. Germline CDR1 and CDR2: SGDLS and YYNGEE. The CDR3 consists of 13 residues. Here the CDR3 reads CASSEPTDEPLNF. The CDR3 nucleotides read TGTGCCAGCAGCGAACCCACAGACGAACCACTTAACTTC.

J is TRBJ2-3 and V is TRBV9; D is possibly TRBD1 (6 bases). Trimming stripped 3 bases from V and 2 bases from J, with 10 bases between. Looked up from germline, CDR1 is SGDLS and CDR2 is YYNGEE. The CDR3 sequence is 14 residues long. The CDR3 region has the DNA TGTGCCAGCAGCGCTGGGGGCTTCACAGATACGCAGTATTTT. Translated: CASSAGGFTDTQYF.

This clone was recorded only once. The CDR3 DNA is TGTGCCAGCAGTTTCGGGACAGGGTCGAAAGAGCAGTACTTC. Encoded protein: CASSFGTGSKEQYF. The rearrangement joins TRBV27 to TRBJ2-7, with TRBD1 identical over 9 bases. Germline values: CDR1 MNHEY, CDR2 SMNVEV (reference sequence). The V segment lost 3 bases and the J segment 7 bases; nucleotides outside the gene matches: 7. The CDR3 is 14 residues long.

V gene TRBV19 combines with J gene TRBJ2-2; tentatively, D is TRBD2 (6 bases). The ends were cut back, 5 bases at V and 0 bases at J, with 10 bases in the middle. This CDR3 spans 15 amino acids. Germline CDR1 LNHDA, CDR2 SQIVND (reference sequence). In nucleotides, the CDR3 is TGTGCCAGTAGTGCGGGCGGGGCGAACACCGGGGAGCTGTTTTTT. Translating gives CASSAGGANTGELFF. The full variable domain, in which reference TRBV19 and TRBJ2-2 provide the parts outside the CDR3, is DGGITQSPKYLFRKEGQNVTLSCEQNLNHDAMYWYRQDPGQGLRLIYYSQIVNDFQKGDIAEGYSVSREKKESFPLTVTSAQKNPTAFYLCASSAGGANTGELFFGEGSRLTVL.

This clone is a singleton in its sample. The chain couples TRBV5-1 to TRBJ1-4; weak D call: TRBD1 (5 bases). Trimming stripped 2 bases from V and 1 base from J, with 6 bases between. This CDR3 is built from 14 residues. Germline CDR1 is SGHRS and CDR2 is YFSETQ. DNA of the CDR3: TGCGCCAGCAGCTTTACAGGAACTAATGAAAAACTGTTTTTT. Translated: CASSFTGTNEKLFF.

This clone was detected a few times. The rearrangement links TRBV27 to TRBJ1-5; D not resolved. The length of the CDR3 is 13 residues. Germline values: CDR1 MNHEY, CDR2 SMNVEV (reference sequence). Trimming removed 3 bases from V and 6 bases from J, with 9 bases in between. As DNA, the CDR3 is TGTGCCAGCAGTTTTGCTGTCAGTCAGCCCCAGCATTTT. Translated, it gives CASSFAVSQPQHF.

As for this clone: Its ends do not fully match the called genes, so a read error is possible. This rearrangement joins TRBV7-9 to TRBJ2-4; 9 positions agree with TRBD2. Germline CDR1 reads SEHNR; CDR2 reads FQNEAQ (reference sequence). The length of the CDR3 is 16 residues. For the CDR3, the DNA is TGTTCCAGCAGCCCACCCGGGACTAGCCGAAAAAACATTCAGTACTTC. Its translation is CSSSPPGTSRKNIQYF. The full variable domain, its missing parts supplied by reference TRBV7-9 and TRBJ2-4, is DTGVSQNPRHKITKRGQNVTFRCDPISEHNRLYWYRQTLGQGPEFLTYFQNEAQLEKSRLLSDRFSAERPKGSFSTLEIQRTEQGDSAMYLCSSSPPGTSRKNIQYFGAGTRLSVL.

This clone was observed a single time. CDR3 residues: CASSAPRADPRNVKNNYGYTF. The DNA for the CDR3 is TGCGCCAGCAGCGCCCCGCGGGCGGACCCCCGGAACGTGAAGAATAACTATGGCTACACCTTC. The chain carries TRBV5-1 and TRBJ1-2; D is unclear. CDR1 and CDR2 (germline): SGHRS, YFSETQ. With 4 bases removed from V and 1 base from J, the gap between germline ends came to 32 bases. This CDR3 has 21 amino acids.

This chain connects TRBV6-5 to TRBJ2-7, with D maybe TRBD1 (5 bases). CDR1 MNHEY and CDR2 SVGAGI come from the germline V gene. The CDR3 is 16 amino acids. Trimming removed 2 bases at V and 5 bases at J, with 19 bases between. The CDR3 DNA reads TGTGCCAGCAGTTACAGTCAGGGATATGTTGGGAACGAGCAGTACTTC. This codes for CASSYSQGYVGNEQYF.

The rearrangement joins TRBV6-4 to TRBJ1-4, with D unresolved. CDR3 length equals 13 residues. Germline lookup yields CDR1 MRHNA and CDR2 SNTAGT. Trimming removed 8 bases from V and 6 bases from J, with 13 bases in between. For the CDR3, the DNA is TGTGCCAGCTACCTCGGGGAGGATGAAAAACTGTTTTTT. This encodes CASYLGEDEKLFF.

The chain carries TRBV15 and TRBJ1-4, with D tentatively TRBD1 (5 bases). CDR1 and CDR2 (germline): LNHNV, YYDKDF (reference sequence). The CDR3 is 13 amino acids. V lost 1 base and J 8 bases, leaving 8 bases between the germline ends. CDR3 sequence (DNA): TGTGCCACCAGCAGAGGGGGGGACGAAAAACTGTTTTTT. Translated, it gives CATSRGGDEKLFF.

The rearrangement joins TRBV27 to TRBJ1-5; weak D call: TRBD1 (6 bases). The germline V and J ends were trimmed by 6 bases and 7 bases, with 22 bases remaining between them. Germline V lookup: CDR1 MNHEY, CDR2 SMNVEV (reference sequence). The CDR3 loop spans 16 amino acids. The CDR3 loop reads CASSQIQGQGLQPQHF. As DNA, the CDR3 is TGTGCCAGCAGCCAAATCCAGGGGCAGGGGCTACAGCCCCAGCATTTT.

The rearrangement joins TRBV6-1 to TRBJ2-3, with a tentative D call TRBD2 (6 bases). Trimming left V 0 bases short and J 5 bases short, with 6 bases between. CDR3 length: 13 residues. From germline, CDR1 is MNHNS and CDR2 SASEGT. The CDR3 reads CASSEAGGDTQYF. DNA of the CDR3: TGTGCCAGCAGTGAAGCGGGGGGAGATACGCAGTATTTT.

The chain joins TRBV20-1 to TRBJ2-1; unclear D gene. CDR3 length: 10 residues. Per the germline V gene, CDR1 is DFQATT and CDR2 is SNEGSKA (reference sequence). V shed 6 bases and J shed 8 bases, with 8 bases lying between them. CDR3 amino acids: CSARRDEQFF. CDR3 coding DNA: TGCAGTGCGAGACGGGATGAGCAGTTCTTC.

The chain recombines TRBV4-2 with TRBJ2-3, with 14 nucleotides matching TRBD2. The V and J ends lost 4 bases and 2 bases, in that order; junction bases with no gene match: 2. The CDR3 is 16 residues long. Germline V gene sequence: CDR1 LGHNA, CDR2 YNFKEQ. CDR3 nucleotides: TGTGCCAGCAGCCCGACTAGCGGGGGGGACACAGATACGCAGTATTTT. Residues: CASSPTSGGDTDTQYF.

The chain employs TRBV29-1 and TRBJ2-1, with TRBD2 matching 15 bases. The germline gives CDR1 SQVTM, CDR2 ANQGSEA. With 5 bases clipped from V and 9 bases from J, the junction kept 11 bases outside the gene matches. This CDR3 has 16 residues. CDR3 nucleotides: TGCAGCGTTAGGACTAGCGGGGGGGCCCTATCCTCTGAGCAGTTCTTC. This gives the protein CSVRTSGGALSSEQFF.

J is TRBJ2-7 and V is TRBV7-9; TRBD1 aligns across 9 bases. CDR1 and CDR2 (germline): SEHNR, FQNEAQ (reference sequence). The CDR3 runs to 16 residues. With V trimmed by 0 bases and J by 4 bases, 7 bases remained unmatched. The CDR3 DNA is TGTGCCAGCAGCTTAGCGTCTGGGACAGGGTCTTACGAGCAGTACTTC. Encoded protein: CASSLASGTGSYEQYF.

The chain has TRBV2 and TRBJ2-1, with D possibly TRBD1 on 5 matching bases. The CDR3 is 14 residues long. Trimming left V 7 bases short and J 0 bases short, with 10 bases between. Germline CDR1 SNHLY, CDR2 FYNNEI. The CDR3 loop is CASKEQDSYNEQFF. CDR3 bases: TGTGCCAGCAAGGAACAGGACTCCTACAATGAGCAGTTCTTC. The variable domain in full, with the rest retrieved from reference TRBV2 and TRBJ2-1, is EPEVTQTPSHQVTQMGQEVILRCVPISNHLYFYWYRQILGQKVEFLVSFYNNEISEKSEIFDDQFSVERPDGSNFTLKIRSTKLEDSAMYFCASKEQDSYNEQFFGPGTRLTVL.